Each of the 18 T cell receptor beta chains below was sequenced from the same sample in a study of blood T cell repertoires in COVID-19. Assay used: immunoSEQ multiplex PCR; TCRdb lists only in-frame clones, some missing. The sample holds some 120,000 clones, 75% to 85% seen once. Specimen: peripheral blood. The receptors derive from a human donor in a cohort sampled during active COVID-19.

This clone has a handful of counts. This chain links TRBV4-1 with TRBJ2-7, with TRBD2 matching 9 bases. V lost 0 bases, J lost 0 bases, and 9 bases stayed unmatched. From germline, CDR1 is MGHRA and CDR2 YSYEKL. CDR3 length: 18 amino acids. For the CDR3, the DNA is TGCGCCAGCAGCCAAGATTGGTCCGCGGGAGGGAGCTCCTACGAGCAGTACTTC. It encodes CASSQDWSAGGSSYEQYF.

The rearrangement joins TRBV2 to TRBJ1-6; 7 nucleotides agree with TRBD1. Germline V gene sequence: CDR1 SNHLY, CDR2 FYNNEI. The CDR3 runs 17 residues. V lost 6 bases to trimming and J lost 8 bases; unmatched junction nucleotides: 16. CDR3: CASRPAFLKDRDSPLHF. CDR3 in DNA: TGTGCCAGCAGACCTGCCTTCCTTAAAGACAGGGATTCACCCCTCCACTTT.

The CDR3: CASSSTTSTDTQYF. The CDR3 bases are TGTGCCAGCAGCTCCACGACAAGCACAGATACGCAGTATTTT. The chain has TRBV7-3 and TRBJ2-3; D is unresolved. The germline gives CDR1 SGHTA, CDR2 FQGTGA. The CDR3 loop spans 14 amino acids. Between the trimmed V and J ends, which lost 4 bases and 0 bases, there was a span of 8 bases.

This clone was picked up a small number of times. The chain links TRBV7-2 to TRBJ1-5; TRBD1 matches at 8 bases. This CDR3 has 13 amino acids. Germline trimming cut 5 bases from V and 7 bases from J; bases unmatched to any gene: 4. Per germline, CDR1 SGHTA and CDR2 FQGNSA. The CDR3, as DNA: TGTGCCAGCAGCCTCAGGGGGCCCCAGCCCCAGCATTTT. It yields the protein CASSLRGPQPQHF.

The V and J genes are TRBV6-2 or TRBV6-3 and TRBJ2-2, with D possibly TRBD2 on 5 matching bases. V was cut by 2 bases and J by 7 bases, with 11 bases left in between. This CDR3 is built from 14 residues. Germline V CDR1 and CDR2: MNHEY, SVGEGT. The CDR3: CASSYNLAVGELFF. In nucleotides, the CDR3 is TGTGCCAGCAGTTACAACCTAGCCGTCGGGGAGCTGTTTTTT.

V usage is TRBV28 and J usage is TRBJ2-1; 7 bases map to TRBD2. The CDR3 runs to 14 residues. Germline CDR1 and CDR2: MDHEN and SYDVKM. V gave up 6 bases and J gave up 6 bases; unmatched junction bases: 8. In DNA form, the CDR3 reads TGTGCCAGCAGCCGGGGAGGGCGAGGCAATGAGCAGTTCTTC. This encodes CASSRGGRGNEQFF. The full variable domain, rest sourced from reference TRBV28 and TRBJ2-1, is DVKVTQSSRYLVKRTGEKVFLECVQDMDHENMFWYRQDPGLGLRLIYFSYDVKMKEKGDIPEGYSVSREKKERFSLILESASTNQTSMYLCASSRGGRGNEQFFGPGTRLTVL.

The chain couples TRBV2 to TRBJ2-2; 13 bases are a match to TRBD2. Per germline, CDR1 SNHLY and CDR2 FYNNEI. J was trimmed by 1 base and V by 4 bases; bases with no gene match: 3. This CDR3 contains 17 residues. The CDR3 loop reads CASSGTSGGVNTGELFF. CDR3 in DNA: TGTGCCAGCAGTGGGACTAGCGGGGGTGTGAACACCGGGGAGCTGTTTTTT.

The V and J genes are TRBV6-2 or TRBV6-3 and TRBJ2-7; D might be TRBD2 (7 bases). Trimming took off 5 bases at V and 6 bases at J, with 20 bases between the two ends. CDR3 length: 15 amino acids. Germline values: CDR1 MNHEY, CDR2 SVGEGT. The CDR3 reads CASSAPRGAKGEQYF. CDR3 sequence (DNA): TGTGCCAGCAGTGCCCCACGGGGGGCAAAGGGCGAGCAGTACTTC.

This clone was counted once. The CDR3 is CASRAGGPDTGELFF. As DNA, the CDR3 is TGTGCCAGCAGAGCGGGGGGCCCGGACACCGGGGAGCTGTTTTTT. V usage is TRBV27 and J usage is TRBJ2-2; 9 bases fit TRBD2. The CDR3 covers 15 residues. In germline, CDR1 is MNHEY, CDR2 SMNVEV (reference sequence). V was pared by 6 bases and J by 3 bases, with 5 bases of the junction left unmatched.

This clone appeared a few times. This chain's CDR3 is CASSYRTAGFGANVLTF. The CDR3 coding sequence is TGTGCCAGCAGTTACCGAACAGCAGGGTTTGGGGCCAACGTCCTGACTTTC. The chain has TRBV6-2 or TRBV6-3 and TRBJ2-6, with a possible D match to TRBD1 (5 bases). Germline V gene sequence: CDR1 MNHEY, CDR2 SVGEGT. V was pared by 2 bases and J by 3 bases, with 14 bases between. The CDR3 is made up of 17 amino acids.

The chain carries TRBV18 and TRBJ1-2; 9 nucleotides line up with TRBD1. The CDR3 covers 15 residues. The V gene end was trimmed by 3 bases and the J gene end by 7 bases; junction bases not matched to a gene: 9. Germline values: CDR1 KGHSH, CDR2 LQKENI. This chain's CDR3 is CASSPQTGGEVGYTF. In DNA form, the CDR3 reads TGTGCCAGCTCACCCCAGACAGGGGGAGAGGTTGGCTACACCTTC.

Here the CDR3 reads CASSSNGGTGETQYF. The CDR3 bases are TGTGCCAGCAGCTCCAACGGAGGGACAGGGGAGACCCAGTACTTC. The gene calls are TRBV7-2 and TRBJ2-5; 9 bases map to TRBD1. This CDR3 is 15 amino acids long. J lost 5 bases, V lost 4 bases, and 8 bases had no gene match. Germline CDR1 reads SGHTA; CDR2 reads FQGNSA.

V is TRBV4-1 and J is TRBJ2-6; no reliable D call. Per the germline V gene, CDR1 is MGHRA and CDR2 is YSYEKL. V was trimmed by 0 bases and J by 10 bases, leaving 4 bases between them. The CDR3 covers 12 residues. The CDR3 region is CASSQDTNVLTF. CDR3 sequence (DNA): TGCGCCAGCAGCCAAGACACAAACGTCCTGACTTTC.

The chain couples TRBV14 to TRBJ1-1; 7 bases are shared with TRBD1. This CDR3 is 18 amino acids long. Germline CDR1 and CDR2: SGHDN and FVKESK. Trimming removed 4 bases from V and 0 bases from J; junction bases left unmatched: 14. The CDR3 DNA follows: TGTGCCAGCAGCCCTCTTGGTCTGGTGACAGGGTTGAACACTGAAGCTTTCTTT. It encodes CASSPLGLVTGLNTEAFF.

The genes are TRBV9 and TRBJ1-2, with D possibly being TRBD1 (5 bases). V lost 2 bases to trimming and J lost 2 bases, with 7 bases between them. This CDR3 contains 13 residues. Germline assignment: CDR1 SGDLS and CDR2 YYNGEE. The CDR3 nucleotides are TGTGCCAGCAGCGTTCAGGGAAACTATGGCTACACCTTC. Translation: CASSVQGNYGYTF.

CDR3 region: CATWDRTNYGYTF. The CDR3 DNA sequence: TGTGCCACCTGGGACAGGACTAACTATGGCTACACCTTC. The genes are TRBV5-4 and TRBJ1-2; 8 bases are shared with TRBD1. This CDR3 spans 13 amino acids. V gave up 9 bases and J gave up 0 bases; unmatched junction bases: 4. CDR1 is SGHNT and CDR2 is YYREEE in the germline V gene (reference sequence).

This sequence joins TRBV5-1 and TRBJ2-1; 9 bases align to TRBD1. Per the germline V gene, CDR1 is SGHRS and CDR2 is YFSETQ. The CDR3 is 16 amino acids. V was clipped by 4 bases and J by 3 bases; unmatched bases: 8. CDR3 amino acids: CASSPGTGSVYNEQFF. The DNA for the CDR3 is TGCGCCAGCAGCCCCGGGACAGGGAGCGTCTACAATGAGCAGTTCTTC.

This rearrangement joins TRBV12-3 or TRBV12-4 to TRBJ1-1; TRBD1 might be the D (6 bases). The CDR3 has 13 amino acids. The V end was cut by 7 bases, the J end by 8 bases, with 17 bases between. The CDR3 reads CASIAPLGQEAFF. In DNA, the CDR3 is TGTGCCAGCATCGCGCCCCTAGGACAGGAAGCTTTCTTT.